A single count supports the clone carrying this T cell receptor beta chain. Its specificity is unknown. The record originates from a study of monozygotic twins with cystic fibrosis. The protocol was immunoSEQ multiplex PCR, while the TCRdb copy is restricted to in-frame clones and leaves out a portion. The sample consists of more than 11,000 clones, more than 80% of them appearing once. Points from the study as a whole: Age, concordance and disease severity did not associate with shared CDR3 numbers. Unrelated CF individuals shared fewer identical clonotypes than monozygotic CF twins.

Sequences were obtained from blood. The receptor's source is a boy younger than 18 with cystic fibrosis.

The CDR3 DNA reads as TGTGCCAGCAGCTTTCGACTAGCGGGAGGGTGGGAGCAGTACTTC. Its translation is CASSFRLAGGWEQYF. V usage is TRBV5-6 and J usage is TRBJ2-7; 14 nucleotides agree with TRBD2. Germline V gives CDR1 SGHDT, CDR2 YYEEEE. The CDR3 spans 15 residues. With 2 bases clipped from V and 7 bases from J, the junction kept 5 bases outside the gene matches.